These T cell receptor beta chains were read from a single sample in a study of blood T cell repertoires in COVID-19. The repertoire was sequenced with immunoSEQ multiplex PCR; TCRdb's copy has only in-frame clones and lacks some. Here the sample spans under 500,000 clones, roughly 85% being singletons. Input material: PBMCs or T cells enriched from blood (not recorded which). These receptors were collected from a woman under 30 with acute COVID-19. The CDR3 runs from the conserved cysteine through the conserved F or W. The D gene is left open where the match is weak. Part of the rows lack a size; the others show once, few, many or a class for expanded clones.

CDR3 length: 13; V gene: TRBV11-2; clone size: .; J gene: TRBJ2-7; D gene: .; CDR3 protein: CASSLDWSYEQYF; CDR3 DNA: TGTGCCAGCAGCTTGGACTGGTCCTACGAGCAGTACTTC
CDR3 length: 13; V gene: TRBV18; clone size: .; J gene: TRBJ1-2; D gene: TRBD1; CDR3 protein: CASSQDRVDGYTF; CDR3 DNA: TGTGCCAGCTCCCAAGACAGGGTTGATGGCTACACCTTC
CDR3 length: 16; V gene: TRBV11-2; clone size: .; J gene: TRBJ2-5; D gene: TRBD2; CDR3 protein: CASSLRSSGWDRTQYF; CDR3 DNA: TGTGCCAGCAGCTTAAGGTCTAGCGGATGGGATAGGACCCAGTACTTC
CDR3 length: 13; V gene: TRBV5-6; clone size: once; J gene: TRBJ2-3; D gene: .; CDR3 protein: CASSLAGGDTQYF; CDR3 DNA: TGTGCCAGCAGCTTGGCCGGTGGAGATACGCAGTATTTT
CDR3 length: 15; V gene: TRBV11-2; clone size: .; J gene: TRBJ2-1; D gene: .; CDR3 protein: CASSPRSISYNEQFF; CDR3 DNA: TGTGCCAGCAGCCCCCGGAGCATCTCCTACAATGAGCAGTTCTTC
CDR3 length: 14; V gene: TRBV7-9; clone size: few; J gene: TRBJ2-7; D gene: TRBD2; CDR3 protein: CASSSSGSSYEQYF; CDR3 DNA: TGTGCCAGCAGCTCAAGCGGGAGCTCCTACGAGCAGTACTTC
CDR3 length: 14; V gene: TRBV6-2/TRBV6-3; clone size: .; J gene: TRBJ1-1; D gene: .; CDR3 protein: CASSYVEENTEAFF; CDR3 DNA: TGTGCCAGCAGTTACGTAGAGGAGAACACTGAAGCTTTCTTT
CDR3 length: 16; V gene: TRBV9; clone size: .; J gene: TRBJ2-2; D gene: TRBD2; CDR3 protein: CASSVGVAGGTGELFF; CDR3 DNA: TGTGCCAGCAGCGTAGGGGTAGCGGGAGGAACCGGGGAGCTGTTTTTT
CDR3 length: 16; V gene: TRBV7-2; clone size: .; J gene: TRBJ2-1; D gene: TRBD1; CDR3 protein: CASSPRQTGEADEQFF; CDR3 DNA: TGTGCCAGCAGCCCCCGGCAGACAGGGGAGGCCGATGAGCAGTTCTTC
CDR3 length: 15; V gene: TRBV5-1; clone size: few; J gene: TRBJ2-7; D gene: TRBD1; CDR3 protein: CASNRAGTDSYEQYF; CDR3 DNA: TGCGCCAGCAACCGCGCCGGGACAGACTCCTACGAGCAGTACTTC
CDR3 length: 14; V gene: TRBV5-8; clone size: once; J gene: TRBJ1-1; D gene: TRBD1; CDR3 protein: CASSSGQGYTEAFF; CDR3 DNA: TGTGCCAGCAGCTCGGGACAGGGTTACACTGAAGCTTTCTTT
CDR3 length: 13; V gene: TRBV5-4; clone size: .; J gene: TRBJ1-6; D gene: .; CDR3 protein: CASSLQGNSPLHF; CDR3 DNA: TGTGCCAGCAGCCTACAGGGTAATTCACCCCTCCACTTT
CDR3 length: 14; V gene: TRBV25-1; clone size: .; J gene: TRBJ1-6; D gene: TRBD1; CDR3 protein: CASNIDREDSPLHF; CDR3 DNA: TGTGCCAGCAACATCGACAGGGAGGATTCACCCCTCCACTTT
CDR3 length: 11; V gene: TRBV29-1; clone size: many; J gene: TRBJ1-1; D gene: .; CDR3 protein: CSVLSNTEAFF; CDR3 DNA: TGCAGCGTTTTATCGAACACTGAAGCTTTCTTT
CDR3 length: 15; V gene: TRBV7-2; clone size: .; J gene: TRBJ1-5; D gene: .; CDR3 protein: CASSLSAAVEQPQHF; CDR3 DNA: TGTGCCAGCAGCTTATCTGCGGCAGTAGAACAGCCCCAGCATTTT
CDR3 length: 16; V gene: TRBV7-8; clone size: once; J gene: TRBJ1-2; D gene: TRBD1; CDR3 protein: CASSLGGTGVRYGYTF; CDR3 DNA: TGTGCCAGCAGCTTGGGAGGGACAGGGGTCCGCTATGGCTACACCTTC
CDR3 length: 15; V gene: TRBV7-6; clone size: .; J gene: TRBJ1-4; D gene: .; CDR3 protein: CASSTHGQLVEKLFF; CDR3 DNA: TGTGCCAGCAGCACGCATGGACAGCTTGTTGAAAAACTGTTTTTT
CDR3 length: 14; V gene: TRBV24-1; clone size: .; J gene: TRBJ2-5; D gene: .; CDR3 protein: CATSDVGVQETQYF; CDR3 DNA: TGTGCCACCAGTGACGTAGGAGTGCAAGAGACCCAGTACTTC
CDR3 length: 15; V gene: TRBV7-2; clone size: .; J gene: TRBJ1-5; D gene: TRBD1; CDR3 protein: CASSRGQGSNQPQHF; CDR3 DNA: TGTGCCAGCAGCCGCGGACAGGGAAGCAATCAGCCCCAGCATTTT
CDR3 length: 13; V gene: TRBV13; clone size: .; J gene: TRBJ2-7; D gene: .; CDR3 protein: CASSPKDTYEQYF; CDR3 DNA: TGTGCCAGCAGCCCGAAGGACACCTACGAGCAGTACTTC
CDR3 length: 17; V gene: TRBV4-2; clone size: .; J gene: TRBJ1-2; D gene: TRBD1; CDR3 protein: CASSSGTGGISNYGYTF; CDR3 DNA: TGTGCCAGCAGCTCCGGGACAGGGGGAATTTCGAACTATGGCTACACCTTC
CDR3 length: 13; V gene: TRBV15; clone size: .; J gene: TRBJ2-1; D gene: .; CDR3 protein: CATSRVGGNEQFF; CDR3 DNA: TGTGCCACCAGCAGAGTCGGAGGGAATGAGCAGTTCTTC
CDR3 length: 13; V gene: TRBV2; clone size: .; J gene: TRBJ2-7; D gene: .; CDR3 protein: CASTPKGEYEQYF; CDR3 DNA: TGTGCCAGCACCCCGAAGGGAGAGTACGAGCAGTACTTC
CDR3 length: 13; V gene: TRBV2; clone size: few; J gene: TRBJ1-5; D gene: .; CDR3 protein: CASSGDKNQPQHF; CDR3 DNA: TGTGCCAGCAGTGGGGACAAGAATCAGCCCCAGCATTTT
CDR3 length: 16; V gene: TRBV4-1; clone size: .; J gene: TRBJ2-3; D gene: .; CDR3 protein: CASSQEGQGNTDTQYF; CDR3 DNA: TGCGCCAGCAGCCAAGAAGGGCAGGGTAACACAGATACGCAGTATTTT
CDR3 length: 13; V gene: TRBV21-1; clone size: .; J gene: TRBJ1-4; D gene: .; CDR3 protein: CASSTSPNEKLFF; CDR3 DNA: TGTGCCAGCAGCACAAGCCCCAATGAAAAACTGTTTTTT
CDR3 length: 13; V gene: TRBV12-3/TRBV12-4; clone size: .; J gene: TRBJ1-1; D gene: TRBD1; CDR3 protein: CASSGTGGNEAFF; CDR3 DNA: TGTGCCAGCAGTGGGACAGGGGGCAATGAAGCTTTCTTT
CDR3 length: 18; V gene: TRBV14; clone size: .; J gene: TRBJ1-2; D gene: .; CDR3 protein: CASSQGPPFRRQYYGYTF; CDR3 DNA: TGTGCCAGCAGCCAAGGACCCCCTTTTCGGAGACAGTACTATGGCTACACCTTC
CDR3 length: 13; V gene: TRBV19; clone size: .; J gene: TRBJ1-1; D gene: .; CDR3 protein: CASSFPYAGEAFF; CDR3 DNA: TGTGCCAGTAGTTTTCCATATGCAGGTGAAGCTTTCTTT
CDR3 length: 14; V gene: TRBV28; clone size: .; J gene: TRBJ1-1; D gene: .; CDR3 protein: CASSLYRGYTEAFF; CDR3 DNA: TGTGCCAGCAGTTTATATCGGGGGTACACTGAAGCTTTCTTT